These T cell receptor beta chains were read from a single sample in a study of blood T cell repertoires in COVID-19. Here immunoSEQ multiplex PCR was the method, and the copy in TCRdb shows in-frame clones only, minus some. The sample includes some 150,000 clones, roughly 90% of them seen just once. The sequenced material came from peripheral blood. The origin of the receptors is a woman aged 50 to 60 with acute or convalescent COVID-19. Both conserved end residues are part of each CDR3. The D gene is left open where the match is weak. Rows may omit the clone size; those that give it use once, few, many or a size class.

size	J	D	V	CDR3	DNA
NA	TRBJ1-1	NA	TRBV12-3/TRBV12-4	CASSLDRAAFF	TGTGCCAGCAGTTTAGACAGGGCGGCTTTCTTT
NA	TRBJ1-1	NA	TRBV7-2	CASSMDPQGVEAFF	TGTGCCAGCAGCATGGACCCTCAGGGCGTTGAAGCTTTCTTT
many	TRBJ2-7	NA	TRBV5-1	CASSLSAGGGGEQYF	TGCGCCAGCAGCTTGTCCGCCGGTGGGGGAGGCGAGCAGTACTTC
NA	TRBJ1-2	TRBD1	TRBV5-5	CASSQNGQGSRGGYTF	TGTGCCAGCAGCCAGAATGGACAGGGTTCGAGGGGTGGCTACACCTTC
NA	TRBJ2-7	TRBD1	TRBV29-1	CSVEDRGDRGYEQYF	TGCAGCGTTGAAGATCGGGGGGACAGGGGCTACGAGCAGTACTTC
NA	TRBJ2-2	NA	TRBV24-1	CATSDLPQENTGELFF	TGTGCCACCAGTGATTTGCCGCAGGAGAACACCGGGGAGCTGTTTTTT
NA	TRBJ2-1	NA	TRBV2	CASSDARGWDNEQFF	TGTGCCAGCAGTGATGCAAGAGGGTGGGACAATGAGCAGTTCTTC
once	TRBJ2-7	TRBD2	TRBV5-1	CASSPLSGGREQYF	TGCGCCAGCAGCCCTCTGAGCGGGGGGAGGGAGCAGTACTTC
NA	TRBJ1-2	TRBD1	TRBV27	CASTVSGGTGYGYTF	TGTGCCAGCACCGTTAGCGGGGGGACAGGGTATGGCTACACCTTC
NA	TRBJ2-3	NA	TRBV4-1	CASSQDLGGALTDTQYF	TGCGCCAGCAGCCAAGATCTTGGGGGGGCACTGACAGATACGCAGTATTTT
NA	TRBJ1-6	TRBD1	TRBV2	CASKQGTGGIYNSPLHF	TGTGCCAGCAAACAGGGGACAGGGGGCATCTATAATTCACCCCTCCACTTT
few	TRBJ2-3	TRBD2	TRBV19	CASSEGGGLDTQYF	TGTGCCAGTAGTGAGGGCGGGGGGCTAGATACGCAGTATTTT
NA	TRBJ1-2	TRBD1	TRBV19	CASSYGTEKINYGYTF	TGTGCCAGTAGTTATGGGACAGAGAAAATTAACTATGGCTACACCTTC
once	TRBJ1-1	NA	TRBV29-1	CSVEWGGNTEAFF	TGCAGCGTTGAGTGGGGCGGGAACACTGAAGCTTTCTTT
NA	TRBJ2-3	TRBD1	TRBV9	CASSVSSGTGLTDTQYF	TGTGCCAGCAGCGTCTCATCCGGGACAGGGTTAACAGATACGCAGTATTTT
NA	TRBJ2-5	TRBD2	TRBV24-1	CATSDPGLAGGGETQYF	TGTGCCACCAGTGACCCGGGACTAGCGGGGGGGGGAGAGACCCAGTACTTC
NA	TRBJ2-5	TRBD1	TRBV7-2	CASSRQGQTQYF	TGTGCCAGCAGCAGACAGGGACAGACCCAGTACTTC
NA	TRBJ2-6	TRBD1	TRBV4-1	CASSHAQGSSSGANVLTF	TGCGCCAGCAGCCATGCACAGGGGTCCAGCTCTGGGGCCAACGTCCTGACTTTC
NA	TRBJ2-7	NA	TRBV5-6	CASSWGTYSYEQYF	TGTGCCAGCAGCTGGGGGACATACTCCTACGAGCAGTACTTC
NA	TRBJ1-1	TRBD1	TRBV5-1	CASQGQGGTEAFF	TGCGCCAGCCAGGGACAGGGGGGCACTGAAGCTTTCTTT
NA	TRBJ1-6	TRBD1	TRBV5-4	CASSPGTGDSPLHF	TGTGCCAGCAGCCCCGGGACAGGAGATTCACCCCTCCACTTT
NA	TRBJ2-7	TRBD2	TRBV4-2	CASSQRGSSYEQYF	TGTGCCAGCAGCCAGCGGGGGTCTTCCTACGAGCAGTACTTC
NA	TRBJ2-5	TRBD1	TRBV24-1	CATSEVGTGPSQETQYF	TGTGCCACCAGTGAAGTAGGGACAGGCCCTAGCCAAGAGACCCAGTACTTC
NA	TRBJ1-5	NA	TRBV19	CASSPEGRQPQHF	TGTGCCAGTAGTCCCGAGGGTCGGCAGCCCCAGCATTTT
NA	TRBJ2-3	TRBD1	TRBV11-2	CASSSQGEIADTQYF	TGTGCCAGCAGCTCCCAGGGGGAGATCGCAGATACGCAGTATTTT
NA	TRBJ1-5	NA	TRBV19	CASSIGTGRAQPQHF	TGTGCCAGTAGTATAGGAACAGGGCGCGCTCAGCCCCAGCATTTT
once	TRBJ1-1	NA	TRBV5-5	CASSLRDGDTEAFF	TGTGCCAGCAGCCTCAGGGATGGGGACACTGAAGCTTTCTTT
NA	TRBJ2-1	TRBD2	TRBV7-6	CASSFRLAGNEQFF	TGTGCCAGCAGCTTTAGGCTAGCGGGAAATGAGCAGTTCTTC
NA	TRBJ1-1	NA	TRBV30	CAWSVSGGGTEAFF	TGTGCCTGGAGTGTAAGCGGGGGGGGGACTGAAGCTTTCTTT
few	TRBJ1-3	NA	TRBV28	CASSFSSRGNTIYF	TGTGCCAGCAGTTTCTCATCTCGGGGAAACACCATATATTTT
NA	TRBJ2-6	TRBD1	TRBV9	CASSVRGLTGANVLTF	TGTGCCAGCAGCGTAAGGGGGCTGACTGGGGCCAACGTCCTGACTTTC
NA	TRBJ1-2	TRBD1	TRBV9	CASSVRSGQGEFKRGYTF	TGTGCCAGCAGCGTTAGGTCGGGACAGGGAGAATTCAAGAGGGGCTACACCTTC
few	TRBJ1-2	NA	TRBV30	CQPLKVWRGGNGSYGYTF	TGTCAACCGCTTAAAGTTTGGAGAGGGGGAAATGGGAGCTATGGCTACACCTTC
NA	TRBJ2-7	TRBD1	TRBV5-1	CASSPYRDRGYEQYF	TGCGCCAGCAGCCCATACCGGGACAGGGGCTACGAGCAGTACTTC
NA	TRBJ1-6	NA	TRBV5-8	CASSSDSSYNSPLHF	TGTGCCAGCAGCTCGGACAGCTCCTATAATTCACCCCTCCACTTT
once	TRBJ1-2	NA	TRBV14	CASSQDRGVSYTF	TGTGCCAGCAGCCAAGATCGGGGGGTTAGCTACACCTTC
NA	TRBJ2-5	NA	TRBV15	CATSRGYEETQYF	TGTGCCACCAGCAGAGGTTATGAAGAGACCCAGTACTTC
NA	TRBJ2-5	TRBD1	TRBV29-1	CSLGQGGQETQYF	TGCAGCCTCGGACAGGGGGGCCAAGAGACCCAGTACTTC
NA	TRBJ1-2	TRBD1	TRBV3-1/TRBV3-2	CASSHRQGPSYGYTF	TGTGCCAGCAGCCACCGACAGGGACCCTCTTATGGCTACACCTTC
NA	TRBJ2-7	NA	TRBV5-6	CASSFLANPSYEQYF	TGTGCCAGCAGCTTTTTGGCAAATCCTAGTTACGAGCAGTACTTC
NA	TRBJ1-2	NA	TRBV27	CASSLGRQGGYTF	TGTGCCAGCAGTTTAGGGAGACAAGGTGGCTACACCTTC
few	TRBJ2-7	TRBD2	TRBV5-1	CASSSLAGGTYEQYF	TGCGCCAGCAGCTCCCTAGCGGGAGGAACCTACGAGCAGTACTTC
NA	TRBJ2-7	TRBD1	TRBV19	CASSIRDRGDASYEQYF	TGTGCCAGTAGTATCCGGGACAGGGGGGATGCAAGCTACGAGCAGTACTTC
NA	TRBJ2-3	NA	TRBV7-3	CASSLQAIHTDTQYF	TGTGCCAGCAGCTTACAGGCTATTCACACAGATACGCAGTATTTT
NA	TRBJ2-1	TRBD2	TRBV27	CASRPSGSSYNEQFF	TGTGCCAGCAGACCTAGCGGGAGCTCCTACAATGAGCAGTTCTTC
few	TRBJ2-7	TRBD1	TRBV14	CASSRGQVPYEQYF	TGTGCCAGCAGCCGGGGACAGGTGCCCTACGAGCAGTACTTC
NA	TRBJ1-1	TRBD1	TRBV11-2	CASSLGRQGPLNTEAFF	TGTGCCAGCAGCTTAGGCCGACAGGGGCCCTTGAACACTGAAGCTTTCTTT
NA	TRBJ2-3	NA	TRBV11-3	CASSTRTASTDTQYF	TGTGCCAGCAGCACCAGGACAGCGAGCACAGATACGCAGTATTTT
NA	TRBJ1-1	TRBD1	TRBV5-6	CASSYVDRDDTEAFF	TGTGCCAGCAGCTACGTGGACAGGGATGACACTGAAGCTTTCTTT
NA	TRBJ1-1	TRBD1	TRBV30	CAWSGTALNTEAFF	TGTGCCTGGTCCGGGACAGCTCTGAACACTGAAGCTTTCTTT
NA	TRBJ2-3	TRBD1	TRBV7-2	CASSFRKGAPSTDTQYF	TGTGCCAGCAGCTTTAGGAAGGGGGCGCCGAGCACAGATACGCAGTATTTT
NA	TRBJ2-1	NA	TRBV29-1	CSVDAGPEFF	TGCAGCGTTGATGCGGGGCCCGAGTTCTTC
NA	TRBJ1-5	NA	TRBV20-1	CSASSPDFQQPQHF	TGCAGTGCTAGTTCCCCGGACTTCCAACAGCCCCAGCATTTT
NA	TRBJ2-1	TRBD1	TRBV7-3	CASNRDRGRGEQFF	TGTGCCAGCAACCGGGACAGGGGAAGAGGTGAGCAGTTCTTC
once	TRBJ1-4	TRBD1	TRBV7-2	CASSLGRGPTNEKLFF	TGTGCCAGCAGCTTAGGGAGGGGGCCGACTAATGAAAAACTGTTTTTT
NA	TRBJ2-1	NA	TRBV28	CASSLGGGDDNEQFF	TGTGCCAGCAGTTTAGGAGGGGGGGACGACAATGAGCAGTTCTTC
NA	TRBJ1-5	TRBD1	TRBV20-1	CSASSGGDYNQPQHF	TGCAGTGCTAGTTCAGGGGGCGATTACAATCAGCCCCAGCATTTT
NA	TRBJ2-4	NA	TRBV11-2	CASSPLNVAKNIQYF	TGTGCCAGCAGCCCCCTAAATGTAGCCAAAAACATTCAGTACTTC
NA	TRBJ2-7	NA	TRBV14	CASSQGRGYEQYF	TGTGCCAGCAGCCAAGGCAGGGGCTACGAGCAGTACTTC
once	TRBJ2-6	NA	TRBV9	CASSVDTRAGANVLTF	TGTGCCAGCAGCGTAGATACCCGGGCTGGGGCCAACGTCCTGACTTTC